This T cell receptor beta chain was identified during a study of CD4 T cells in relation to SARS-CoV-2 and coronaviruses. To note about this clone: Its specificity is unknown.

Assay: immunoSEQ multiplex PCR; the TCRdb copy retains only in-frame clones and omits some. Of about 29,000 clones listed, roughly 70% were seen once; the top ten hold roughly 12%. Before the COVID-19 pandemic, during about 2011-2019, CD4+ T cells were taken from unexposed donors. Isolation of CD4+ T cells took place after nine to ten days in culture. The V gene's germline CDR1 is SGHTA and CDR2 FQGNSA. The CDR3 runs 13 residues. Trimming shortened V by 6 bases and J by 7 bases, and 13 bases separated the two germline ends. This TCR was sampled from a human donor in good health. The rearrangement uses TRBV7-2 and TRBJ2-1; unclear D gene. The sequencing sample was made of CD4+ T cells from PBMCs, cultured in vitro. CDR3 nucleotide sequence: TGTGCCAGCAGTAGAACCCTTCGGAATGAGCAGTTCTTC. It specifies CASSRTLRNEQFF.